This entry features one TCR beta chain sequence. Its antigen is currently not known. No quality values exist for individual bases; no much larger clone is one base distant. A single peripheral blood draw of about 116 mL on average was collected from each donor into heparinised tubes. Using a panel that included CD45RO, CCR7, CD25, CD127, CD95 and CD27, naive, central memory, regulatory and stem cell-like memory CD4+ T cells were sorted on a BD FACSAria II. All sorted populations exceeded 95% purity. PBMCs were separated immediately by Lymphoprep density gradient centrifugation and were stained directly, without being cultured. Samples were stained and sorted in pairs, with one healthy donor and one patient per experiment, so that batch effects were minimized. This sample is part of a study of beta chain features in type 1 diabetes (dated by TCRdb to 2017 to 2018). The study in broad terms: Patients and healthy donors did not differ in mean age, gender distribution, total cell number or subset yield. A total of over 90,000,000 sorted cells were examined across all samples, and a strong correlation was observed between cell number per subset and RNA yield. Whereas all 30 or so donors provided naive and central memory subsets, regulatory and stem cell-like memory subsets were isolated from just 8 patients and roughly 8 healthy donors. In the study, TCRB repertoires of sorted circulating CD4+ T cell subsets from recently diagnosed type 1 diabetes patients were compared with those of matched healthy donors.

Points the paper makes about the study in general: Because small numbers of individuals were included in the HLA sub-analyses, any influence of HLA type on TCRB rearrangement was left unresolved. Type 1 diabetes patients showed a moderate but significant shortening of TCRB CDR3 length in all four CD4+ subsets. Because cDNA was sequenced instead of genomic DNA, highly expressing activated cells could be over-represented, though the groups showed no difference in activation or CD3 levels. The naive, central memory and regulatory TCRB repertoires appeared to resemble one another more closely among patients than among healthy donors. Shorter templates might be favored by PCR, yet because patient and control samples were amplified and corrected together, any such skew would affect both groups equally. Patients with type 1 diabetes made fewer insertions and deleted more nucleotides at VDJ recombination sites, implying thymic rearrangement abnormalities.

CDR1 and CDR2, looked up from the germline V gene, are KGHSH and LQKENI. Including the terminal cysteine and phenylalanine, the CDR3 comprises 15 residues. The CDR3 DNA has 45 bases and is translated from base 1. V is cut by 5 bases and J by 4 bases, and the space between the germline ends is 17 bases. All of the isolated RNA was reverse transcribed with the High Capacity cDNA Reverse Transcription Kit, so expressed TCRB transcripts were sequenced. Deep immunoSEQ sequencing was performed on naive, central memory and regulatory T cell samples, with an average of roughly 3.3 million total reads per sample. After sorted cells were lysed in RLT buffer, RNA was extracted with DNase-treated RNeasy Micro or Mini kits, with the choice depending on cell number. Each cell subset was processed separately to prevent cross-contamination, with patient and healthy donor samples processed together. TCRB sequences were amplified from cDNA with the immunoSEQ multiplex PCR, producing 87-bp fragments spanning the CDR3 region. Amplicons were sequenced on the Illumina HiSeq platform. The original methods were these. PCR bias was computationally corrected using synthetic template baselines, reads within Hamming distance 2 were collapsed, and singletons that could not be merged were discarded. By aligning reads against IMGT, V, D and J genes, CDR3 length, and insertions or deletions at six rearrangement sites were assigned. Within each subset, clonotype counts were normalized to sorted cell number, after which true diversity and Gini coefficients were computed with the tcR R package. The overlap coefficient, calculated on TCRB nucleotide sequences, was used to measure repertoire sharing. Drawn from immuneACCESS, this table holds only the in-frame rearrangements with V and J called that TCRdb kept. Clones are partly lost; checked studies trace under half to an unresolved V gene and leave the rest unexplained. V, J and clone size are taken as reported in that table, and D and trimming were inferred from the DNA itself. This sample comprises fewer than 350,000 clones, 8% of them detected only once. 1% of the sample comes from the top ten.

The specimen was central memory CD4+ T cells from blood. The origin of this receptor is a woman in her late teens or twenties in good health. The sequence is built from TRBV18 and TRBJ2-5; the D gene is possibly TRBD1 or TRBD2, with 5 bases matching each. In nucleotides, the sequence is TGTGCCAGCTCAACCTCAGGGACCCAGGGAGAGACCCAGTACTTC. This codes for CASSTSGTQGETQYF. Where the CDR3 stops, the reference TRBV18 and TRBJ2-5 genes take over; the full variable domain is NAGVMQNPRHLVRRRGQEARLRCSPMKGHSHVYWYRQLPEEGLKFMVYLQKENIIDESGMPKERFSAEFPKEGPSILRIQQVVRGDSAAYFCASSTSGTQGETQYFGPGTRLLVL.